This TCR beta chain stems from a study of Graves' ophthalmopathy and Graves' hyperthyroidism. Study conclusions and caveats: Blood repertoires reportedly contained most expanded thyroid clonotypes above 0.001 frequency.

The CDR3 covers 16 residues. Trimming pared 5 bases from V and 8 bases from J, leaving 22 bases between. The germline V gene encodes CDR1 DFQATT and CDR2 SNEGSKA (reference sequence). This clonotype has a count of ten or more. Its antigen remains unknown. Transcripts of RNA were the source for amplifying TCR beta CDR3 regions. First-round RT-PCR relied on HTBI primers, and a second-round multiplex PCR came next. Each CDR3 protein is one row after TCRdb ran MiXCR on the multiplex PCR reads. This sample has more than 300,000 distinct CDR3 sequences; about a sixth occur once, and the top ten carry 2.4%. Hyperthyroidism patients had new diagnoses, durations under 2 months, and ages of 18 to 65.

The sequenced material came from peripheral blood. This TCR came from an adult woman with stable Graves' hyperthyroidism. This sequence joins TRBV20-1 and TRBJ1-6; no firm D call. In DNA form, the CDR3 reads TGCAGTGCTCTTACCCGGGCCTACGAGGGAGATTCACCCCTCCACTTT. Translating gives CSALTRAYEGDSPLHF.